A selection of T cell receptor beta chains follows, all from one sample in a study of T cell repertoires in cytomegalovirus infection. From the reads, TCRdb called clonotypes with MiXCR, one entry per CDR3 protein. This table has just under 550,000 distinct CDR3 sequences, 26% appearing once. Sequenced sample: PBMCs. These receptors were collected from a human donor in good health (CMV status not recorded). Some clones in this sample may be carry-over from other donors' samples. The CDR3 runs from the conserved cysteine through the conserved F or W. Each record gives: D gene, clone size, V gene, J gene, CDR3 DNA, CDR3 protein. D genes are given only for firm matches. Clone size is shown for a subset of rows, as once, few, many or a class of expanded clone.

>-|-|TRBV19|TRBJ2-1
TGTGCCAGTAGCCACCTGTGGGCCGGCTACAATGAGCAGTTCTTC
CASSHLWAGYNEQFF
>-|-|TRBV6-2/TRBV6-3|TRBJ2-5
TGTGCCAGCAGTTACGGGCATAACCAACAAGAGACCCAGTACTTC
CASSYGHNQQETQYF
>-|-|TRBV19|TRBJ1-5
TGTGCCAGTAGTCCAACCATCAGGGCGAGCGATCAGCCCCAGCATTTT
CASSPTIRASDQPQHF
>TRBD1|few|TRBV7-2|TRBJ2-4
TGTGCCAGCAGCCCCCCCACCGGGACAGAAGAACTAGCCAAAAACATTCAGTACTTC
CASSPPTGTEELAKNIQYF
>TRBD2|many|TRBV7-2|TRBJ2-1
TGTGCCAGCAGCTTAGAAATACTAGCGGGAGGACACCAAGCTTACTACAATGAGCAGTTCTTC
CASSLEILAGGHQAYYNEQFF
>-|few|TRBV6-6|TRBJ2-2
TGTGCCAGCAGTTTTAGTCGGGGATCGGCCGGGGAGCTGTTTTTT
CASSFSRGSAGELFF
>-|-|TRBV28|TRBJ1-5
TGTGCCAGCAGTTTAAGGGAGACTCAGCCCCAGCATTTT
CASSLRETQPQHF
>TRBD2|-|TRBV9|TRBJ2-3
TGTGCCAGCAGCGTCCGGGAGGGCCACGCAGATACGCAGTATTTT
CASSVREGHADTQYF
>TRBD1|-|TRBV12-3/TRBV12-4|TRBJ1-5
TGTGCCAGCAGTTTGCGAGGGGGCTGGGGCAATCAGCCCCAGCATTTT
CASSLRGGWGNQPQHF
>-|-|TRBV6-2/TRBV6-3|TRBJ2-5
TGTGCCAGCAGTAGACCGGGACTCAAGCACCAAGAGACCCAGTACTTC
CASSRPGLKHQETQYF
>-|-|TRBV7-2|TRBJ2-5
TGTGCCAGCAGCTTAGGGACTTACACGGCCCAGTACTTC
CASSLGTYTAQYF
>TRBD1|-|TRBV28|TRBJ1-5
TGTGCCAGCAGTAACCCGGGACAGGGTCGGAATAAGCCCCAGCATTTT
CASSNPGQGRNKPQHF